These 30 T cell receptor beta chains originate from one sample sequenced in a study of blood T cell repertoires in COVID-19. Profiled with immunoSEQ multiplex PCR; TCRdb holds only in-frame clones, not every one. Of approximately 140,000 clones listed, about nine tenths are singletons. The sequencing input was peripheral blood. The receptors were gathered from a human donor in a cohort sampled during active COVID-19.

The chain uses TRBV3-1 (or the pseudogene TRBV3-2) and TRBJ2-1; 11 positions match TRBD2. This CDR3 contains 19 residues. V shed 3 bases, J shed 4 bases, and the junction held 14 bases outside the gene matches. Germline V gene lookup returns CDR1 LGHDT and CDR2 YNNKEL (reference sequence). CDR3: CASSQGSLAGVDRYNEQFF. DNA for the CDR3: TGTGCCAGCAGCCAGGGGTCACTAGCGGGAGTCGATCGATACAATGAGCAGTTCTTC.

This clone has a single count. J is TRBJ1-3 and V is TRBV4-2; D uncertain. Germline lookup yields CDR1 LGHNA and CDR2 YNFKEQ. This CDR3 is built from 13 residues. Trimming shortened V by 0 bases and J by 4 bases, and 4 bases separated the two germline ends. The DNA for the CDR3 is TGTGCCAGCAGCCAAGACGGGGGAAACACCATATATTTT. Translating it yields CASSQDGGNTIYF.

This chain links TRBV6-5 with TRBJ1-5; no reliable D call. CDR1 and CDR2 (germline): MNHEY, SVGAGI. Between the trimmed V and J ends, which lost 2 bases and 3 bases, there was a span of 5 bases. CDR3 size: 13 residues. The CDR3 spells CASSYEVNQPQHF. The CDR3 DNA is TGTGCCAGCAGTTACGAGGTCAATCAGCCCCAGCATTTT.

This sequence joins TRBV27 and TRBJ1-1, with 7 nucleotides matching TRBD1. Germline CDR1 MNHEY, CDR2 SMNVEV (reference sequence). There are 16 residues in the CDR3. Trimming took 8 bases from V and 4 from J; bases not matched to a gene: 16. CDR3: CASGTYRGLRSTEAFF. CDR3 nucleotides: TGTGCCAGCGGAACTTACAGGGGCCTGAGGAGCACTGAAGCTTTCTTT.

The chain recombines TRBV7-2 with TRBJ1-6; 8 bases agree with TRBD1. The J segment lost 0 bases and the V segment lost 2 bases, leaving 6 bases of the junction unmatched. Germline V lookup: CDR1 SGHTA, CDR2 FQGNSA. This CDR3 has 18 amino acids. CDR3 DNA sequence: TGTGCCAGCAGCTTACCAAGGGACAGGAGCTCCTATAATTCACCCCTCCACTTT. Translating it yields CASSLPRDRSSYNSPLHF.

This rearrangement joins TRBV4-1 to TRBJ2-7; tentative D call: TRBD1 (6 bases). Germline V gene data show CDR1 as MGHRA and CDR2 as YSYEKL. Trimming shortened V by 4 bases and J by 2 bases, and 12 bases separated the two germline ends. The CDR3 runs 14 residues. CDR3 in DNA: TGCGCCAGCAGCCGTGGAGGACAGCCCTACGAGCAGTACTTC. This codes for CASSRGGQPYEQYF.

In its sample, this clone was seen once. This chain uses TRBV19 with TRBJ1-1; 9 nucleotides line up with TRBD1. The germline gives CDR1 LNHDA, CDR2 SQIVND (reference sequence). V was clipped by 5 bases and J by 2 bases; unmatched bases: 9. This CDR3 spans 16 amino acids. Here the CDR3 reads CASSPTGGLPNTEAFF. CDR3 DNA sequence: TGTGCCAGTAGTCCGACAGGGGGATTACCTAACACTGAAGCTTTCTTT.

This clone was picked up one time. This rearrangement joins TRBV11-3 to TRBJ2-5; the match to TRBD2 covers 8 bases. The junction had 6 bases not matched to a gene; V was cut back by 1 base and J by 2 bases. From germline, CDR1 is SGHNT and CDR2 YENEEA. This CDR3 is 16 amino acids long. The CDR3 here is CASSLGGVAGQETQYF. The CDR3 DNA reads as TGTGCCAGCAGCTTAGGAGGGGTAGCGGGACAAGAGACCCAGTACTTC.

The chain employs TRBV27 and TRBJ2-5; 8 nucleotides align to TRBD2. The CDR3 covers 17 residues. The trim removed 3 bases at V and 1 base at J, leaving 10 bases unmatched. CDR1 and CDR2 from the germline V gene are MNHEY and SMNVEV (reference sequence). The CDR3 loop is CASSFRRGGRTQETQYF. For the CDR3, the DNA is TGTGCCAGCAGTTTCCGGCGCGGGGGGCGGACCCAAGAGACCCAGTACTTC.

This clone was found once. CDR3 protein: CASSLVAARVNTQYF. Written as DNA, the CDR3 is TGTGCCAGCAGCTTAGTAGCGGCCAGAGTTAATACGCAGTATTTT. This chain links TRBV7-9 with TRBJ2-3, with D maybe TRBD2 (6 bases). This CDR3 is built from 15 residues. V lost 1 base to trimming and J lost 7 bases, with 15 bases between them. Germline V lookup: CDR1 SEHNR, CDR2 FQNEAQ (reference sequence).

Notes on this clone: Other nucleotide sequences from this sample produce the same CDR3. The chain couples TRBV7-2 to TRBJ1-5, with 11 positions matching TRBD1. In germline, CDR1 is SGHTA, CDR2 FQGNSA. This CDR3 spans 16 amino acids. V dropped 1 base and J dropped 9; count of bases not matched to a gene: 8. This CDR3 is CASSLGGTGGRWPQHF. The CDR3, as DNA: TGTGCCAGCAGCTTAGGTGGGACAGGGGGTCGTTGGCCCCAGCATTTT.

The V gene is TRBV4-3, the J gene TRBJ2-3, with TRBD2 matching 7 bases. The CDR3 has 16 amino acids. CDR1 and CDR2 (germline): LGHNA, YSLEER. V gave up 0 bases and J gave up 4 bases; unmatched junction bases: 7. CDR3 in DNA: TGCGCCAGCAGCCAAGATCCGGGAGCGGGGTCAGATACGCAGTATTTT. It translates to CASSQDPGAGSDTQYF.

The CDR3 spells CASDRSGFYNEQFF. As DNA, the CDR3 is TGTGCCAGCGATAGGAGCGGATTCTACAATGAGCAGTTCTTC. The genes are TRBV6-5 and TRBJ2-1; possible D gene TRBD2, 5 bases. There are 14 residues in the CDR3. The germline V and J ends were trimmed by 8 bases and 3 bases, with 14 bases remaining between them. The germline V gene has CDR1 MNHEY and CDR2 SVGAGI.

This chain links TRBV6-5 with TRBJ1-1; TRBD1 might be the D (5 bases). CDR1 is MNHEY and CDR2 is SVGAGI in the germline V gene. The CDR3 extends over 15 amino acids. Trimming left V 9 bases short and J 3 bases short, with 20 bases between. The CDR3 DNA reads TGTGCCAGTGGACCGGTCGGGGGGACGTACACTGAAGCTTTCTTT. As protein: CASGPVGGTYTEAFF.

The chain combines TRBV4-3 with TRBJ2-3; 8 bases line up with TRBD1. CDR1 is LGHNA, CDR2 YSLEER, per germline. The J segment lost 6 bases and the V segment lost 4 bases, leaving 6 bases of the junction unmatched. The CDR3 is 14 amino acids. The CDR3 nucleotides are TGCGCCAGCAGCCTTCGACAGGGGACGGATACGCAGTATTTT. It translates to CASSLRQGTDTQYF.

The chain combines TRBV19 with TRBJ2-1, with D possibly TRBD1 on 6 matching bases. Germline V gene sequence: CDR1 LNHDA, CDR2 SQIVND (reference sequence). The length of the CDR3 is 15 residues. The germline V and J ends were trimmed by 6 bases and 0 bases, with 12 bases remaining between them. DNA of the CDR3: TGTGCCAGTAGAATGGGACAAAGCTCCTACAATGAGCAGTTCTTC. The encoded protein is CASRMGQSSYNEQFF.

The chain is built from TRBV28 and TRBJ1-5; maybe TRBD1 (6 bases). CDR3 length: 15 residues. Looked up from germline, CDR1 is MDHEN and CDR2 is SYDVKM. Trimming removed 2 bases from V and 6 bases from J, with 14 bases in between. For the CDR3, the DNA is TGTGCCAGCAGTTTAGCACAGGGAAGCGGTCAGCCCCAGCATTTT. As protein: CASSLAQGSGQPQHF.

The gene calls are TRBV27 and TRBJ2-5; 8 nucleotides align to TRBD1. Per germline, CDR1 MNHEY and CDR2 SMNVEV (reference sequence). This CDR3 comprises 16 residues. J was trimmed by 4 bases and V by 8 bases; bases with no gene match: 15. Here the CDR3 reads CASRGYTGGARETQYF. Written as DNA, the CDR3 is TGTGCCAGCCGGGGATATACAGGGGGAGCACGAGAGACCCAGTACTTC.

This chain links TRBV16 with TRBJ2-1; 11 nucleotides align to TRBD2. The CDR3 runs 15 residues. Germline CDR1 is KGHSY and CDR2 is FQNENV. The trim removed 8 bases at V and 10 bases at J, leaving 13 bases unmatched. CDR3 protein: CASRNLGLAEPEQFF. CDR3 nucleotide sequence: TGTGCCAGCCGTAACCTGGGACTAGCGGAGCCAGAGCAGTTCTTC.

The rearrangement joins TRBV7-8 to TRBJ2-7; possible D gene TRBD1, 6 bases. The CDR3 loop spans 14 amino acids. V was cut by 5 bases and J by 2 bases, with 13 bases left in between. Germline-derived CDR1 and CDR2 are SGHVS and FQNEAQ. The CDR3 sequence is CASSIGGATYEQYF. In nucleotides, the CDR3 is TGTGCCAGCAGCATAGGGGGAGCGACCTACGAGCAGTACTTC.

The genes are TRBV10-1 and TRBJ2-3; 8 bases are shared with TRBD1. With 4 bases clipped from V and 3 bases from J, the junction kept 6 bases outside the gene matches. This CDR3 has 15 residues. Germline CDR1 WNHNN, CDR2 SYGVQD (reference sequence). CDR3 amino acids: CASSVGQGITDTQYF. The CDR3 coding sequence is TGCGCCAGCAGTGTCGGACAGGGCATAACAGATACGCAGTATTTT.

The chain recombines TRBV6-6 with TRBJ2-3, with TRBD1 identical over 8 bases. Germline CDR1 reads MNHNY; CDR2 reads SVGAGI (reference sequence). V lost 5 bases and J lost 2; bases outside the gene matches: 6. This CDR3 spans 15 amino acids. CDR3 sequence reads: CASSIGTGPTDTQYF. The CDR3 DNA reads TGTGCCAGCAGTATAGGGACAGGACCCACAGATACGCAGTATTTT.

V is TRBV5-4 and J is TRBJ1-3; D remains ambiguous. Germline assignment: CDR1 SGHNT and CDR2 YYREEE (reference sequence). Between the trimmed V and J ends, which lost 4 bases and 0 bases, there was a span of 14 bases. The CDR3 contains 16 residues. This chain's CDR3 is CASSTAPTSSGNTIYF. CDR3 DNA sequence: TGTGCCAGCAGCACAGCCCCCACGAGCTCTGGAAACACCATATATTTT. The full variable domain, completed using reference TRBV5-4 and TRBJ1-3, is ETGVTQSPTHLIKTRGQQVTLRCSSQSGHNTVSWYQQALGQGPQFIFQYYREEENGRGNFPPRFSGLQFPNYSSELNVNALELDDSALYLCASSTAPTSSGNTIYFGEGSWLTVV.

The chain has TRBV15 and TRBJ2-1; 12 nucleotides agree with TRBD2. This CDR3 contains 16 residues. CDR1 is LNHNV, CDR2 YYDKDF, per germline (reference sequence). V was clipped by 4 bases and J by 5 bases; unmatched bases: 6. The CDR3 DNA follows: TGTGCCACCAGCAAGACTAGCGGGAGAACTAACAATGAGCAGTTCTTC. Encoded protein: CATSKTSGRTNNEQFF.

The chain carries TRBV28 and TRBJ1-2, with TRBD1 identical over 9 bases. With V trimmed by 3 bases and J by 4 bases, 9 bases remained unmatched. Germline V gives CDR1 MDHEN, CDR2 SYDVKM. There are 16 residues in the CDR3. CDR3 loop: CASSFTVGTGFYGYTF. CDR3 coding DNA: TGTGCCAGCAGTTTTACGGTCGGGACAGGGTTCTATGGCTACACCTTC.

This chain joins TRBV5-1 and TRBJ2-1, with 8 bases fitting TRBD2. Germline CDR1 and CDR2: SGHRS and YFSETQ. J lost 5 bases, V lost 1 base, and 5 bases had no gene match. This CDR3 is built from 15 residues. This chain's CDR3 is CASSLNLAGNNEQFF. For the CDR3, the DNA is TGCGCCAGCAGCTTGAATCTAGCGGGTAACAATGAGCAGTTCTTC.

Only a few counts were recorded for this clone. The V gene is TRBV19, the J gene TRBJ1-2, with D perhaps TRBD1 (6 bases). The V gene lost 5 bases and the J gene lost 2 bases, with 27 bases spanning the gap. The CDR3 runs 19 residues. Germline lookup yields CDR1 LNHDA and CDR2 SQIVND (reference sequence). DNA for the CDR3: TGTGCCAGTAGTCCCTCGCCATGGACAGCCGGTTCCGTAAACTATGGCTACACCTTC. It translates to CASSPSPWTAGSVNYGYTF. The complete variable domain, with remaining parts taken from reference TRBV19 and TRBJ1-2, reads DGGITQSPKYLFRKEGQNVTLSCEQNLNHDAMYWYRQDPGQGLRLIYYSQIVNDFQKGDIAEGYSVSREKKESFPLTVTSAQKNPTAFYLCASSPSPWTAGSVNYGYTFGSGTRLTVV.

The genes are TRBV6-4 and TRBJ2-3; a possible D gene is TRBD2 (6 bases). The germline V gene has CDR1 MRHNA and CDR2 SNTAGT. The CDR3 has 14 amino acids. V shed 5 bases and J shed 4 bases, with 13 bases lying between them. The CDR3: CASSLSGEADTQYF. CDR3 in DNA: TGTGCCAGCAGTCTTAGCGGAGAGGCAGATACGCAGTATTTT.

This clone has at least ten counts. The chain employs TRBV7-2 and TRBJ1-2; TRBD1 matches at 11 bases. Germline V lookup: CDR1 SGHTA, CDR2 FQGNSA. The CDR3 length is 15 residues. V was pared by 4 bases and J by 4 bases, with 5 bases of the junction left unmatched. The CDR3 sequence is CASSWGQGEGYGYTF. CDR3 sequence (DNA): TGTGCCAGCAGCTGGGGACAGGGGGAAGGCTATGGCTACACCTTC.

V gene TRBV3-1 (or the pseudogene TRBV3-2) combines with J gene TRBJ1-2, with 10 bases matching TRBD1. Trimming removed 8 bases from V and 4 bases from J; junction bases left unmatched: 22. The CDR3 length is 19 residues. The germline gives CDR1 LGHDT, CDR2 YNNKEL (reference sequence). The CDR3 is CASVFPYSGQGLGVYGYTF. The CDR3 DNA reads TGTGCCAGCGTTTTTCCCTACTCGGGACAGGGGCTCGGGGTCTATGGCTACACCTTC.